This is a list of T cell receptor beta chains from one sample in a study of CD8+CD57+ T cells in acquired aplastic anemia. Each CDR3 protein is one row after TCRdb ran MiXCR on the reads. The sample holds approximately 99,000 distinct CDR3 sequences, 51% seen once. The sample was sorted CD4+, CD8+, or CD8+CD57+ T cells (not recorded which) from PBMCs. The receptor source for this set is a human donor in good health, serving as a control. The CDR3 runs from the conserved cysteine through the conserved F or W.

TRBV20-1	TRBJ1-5	CSATDGNQPQHF
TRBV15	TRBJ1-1	CATSRDAGVGTEAFF
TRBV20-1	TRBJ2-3	CSAPESPRATFTDTQYF
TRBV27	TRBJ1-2	CAGSSDGGYTF
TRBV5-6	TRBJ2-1	CASSTGLDVHEQFF
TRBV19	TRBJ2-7	CAGNEGTGIEQYF
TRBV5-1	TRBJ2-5	CASSLGQTQYF
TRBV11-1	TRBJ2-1	CASTVTSGDPYNEQFF
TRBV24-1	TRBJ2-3	CATGDRTITNTQYF
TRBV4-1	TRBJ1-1	CASSPIGRGQNTEAFF
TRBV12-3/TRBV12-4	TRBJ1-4	CASSLVAGESANEKLFF
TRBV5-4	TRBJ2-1	CASSSYTYNEQFF
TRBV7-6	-	CASSSDTPGTQYF
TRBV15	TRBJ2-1	CATSREKAEAYYNEQFF